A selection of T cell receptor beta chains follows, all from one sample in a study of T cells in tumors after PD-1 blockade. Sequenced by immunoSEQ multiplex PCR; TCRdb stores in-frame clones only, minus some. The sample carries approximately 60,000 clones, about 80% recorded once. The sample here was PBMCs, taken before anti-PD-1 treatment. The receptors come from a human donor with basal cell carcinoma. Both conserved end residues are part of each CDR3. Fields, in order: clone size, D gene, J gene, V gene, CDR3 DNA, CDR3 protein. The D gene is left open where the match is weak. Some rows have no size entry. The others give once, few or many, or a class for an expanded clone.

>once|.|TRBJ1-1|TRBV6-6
TGTGCCAGCATTGGCCGGCAGTTGAACACTGAAGCTTTCTTT
CASIGRQLNTEAFF
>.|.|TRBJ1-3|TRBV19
TGTGCCAGTAGTATACGGGGAATACGCTCTGGAAACACCATATATTTT
CASSIRGIRSGNTIYF
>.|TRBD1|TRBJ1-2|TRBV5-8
TGTGCCAGCAGCTTGACAGGGGGAGAAGACTATGGCTACACCTTC
CASSLTGGEDYGYTF
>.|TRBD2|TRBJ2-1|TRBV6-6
TGTGCCAGCATTCGGACTAGCGGGTTCGGCTCCTACAATGAGCAGTTCTTC
CASIRTSGFGSYNEQFF
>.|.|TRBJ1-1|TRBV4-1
TGCGCCAGCAGCCACATCGTTTTGGGGCAGGGGAGCACTGAAGCTTTCTTT
CASSHIVLGQGSTEAFF
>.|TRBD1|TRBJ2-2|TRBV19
TGTGCCAGTAGTATAGGAGACAGGGGGCTGTTTTTT
CASSIGDRGLFF
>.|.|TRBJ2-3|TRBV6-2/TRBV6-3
TGTGCCAGCAGTTACTCGATGGCGCAGTATTTT
CASSYSMAQYF
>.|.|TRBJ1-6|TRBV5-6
TGTGCCAGCAGCTTGCCCCCGGGGTATAGGTCACCCCTCCACTTT
CASSLPPGYRSPLHF
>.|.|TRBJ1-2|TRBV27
TGTGCCAGCAGGAATGGGGAGGGTCGTGGCTACACCTTC
CASRNGEGRGYTF
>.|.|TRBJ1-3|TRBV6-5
TGTGCCAGCCGGGCAACAGCCTCTGGAAACACCATATATTTT
CASRATASGNTIYF
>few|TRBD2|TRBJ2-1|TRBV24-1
TGTGCCACCAGTGGAATAGCGGGCGATGAGCAGTTCTTC
CATSGIAGDEQFF
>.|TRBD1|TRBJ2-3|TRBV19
TGTGCCAGTATGGACAGGGGCCCAGATACGCAGTATTTT
CASMDRGPDTQYF
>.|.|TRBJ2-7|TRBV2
TGTGCCAGCAGTCCCCGGGGCTTGGAGGGAAACGAGCAGTACTTC
CASSPRGLEGNEQYF
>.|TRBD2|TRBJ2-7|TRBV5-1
TGCGCCAGCAGCTTGGACCTAGCGGGGGACGAGCAGTACTTC
CASSLDLAGDEQYF
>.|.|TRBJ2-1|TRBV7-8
TGTGCCAGCAGCTCCCGGACCTCCTACAATGAGCAGTTCTTC
CASSSRTSYNEQFF
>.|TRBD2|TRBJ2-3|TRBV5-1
TGCGCCAGCCGGGCGGGGGGTTATTACACAGATACGCAGTATTTT
CASRAGGYYTDTQYF
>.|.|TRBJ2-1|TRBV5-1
TGCGCCAGCAGCTCGTCGTGGGGAGGTGAGCAGTTCTTC
CASSSSWGGEQFF
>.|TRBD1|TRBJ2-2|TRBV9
TGTGCCAGCAGCCGCGGGACAGGGGGAACCGGGGAGCTGTTTTTT
CASSRGTGGTGELFF
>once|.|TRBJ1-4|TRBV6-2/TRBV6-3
TGTGCCAGCAGTACCTCGGGTGCAACTAATGAAAAACTGTTTTTT
CASSTSGATNEKLFF
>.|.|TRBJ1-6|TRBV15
TGTGCCACCAGCAGAGCGAAAGATTCACCCCTCCACTTT
CATSRAKDSPLHF
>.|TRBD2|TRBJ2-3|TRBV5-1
TGCGCCAGCAGCCCTAGTTCTAGCGGGGGGACCTCTCGCACAGATACGCAGTATTTT
CASSPSSSGGTSRTDTQYF
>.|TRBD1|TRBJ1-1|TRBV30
TGTGCCTGGAGTTCTATCGGGACAGGGATCGGTACTGAAGCTTTCTTT
CAWSSIGTGIGTEAFF
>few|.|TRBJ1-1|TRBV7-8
TGTGCCAGCAGCGCCGGAAGGGCCGCTTACACTGAAGCTTTCTTT
CASSAGRAAYTEAFF
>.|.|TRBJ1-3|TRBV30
TGTGCCTGGACAGGGGATAGTGGAAACACCATATATTTT
CAWTGDSGNTIYF
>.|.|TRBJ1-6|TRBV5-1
TGCGCCAGCAGCTTGGGGCCTCCCGGGGAGATTTCACCCCTCCACTTT
CASSLGPPGEISPLHF
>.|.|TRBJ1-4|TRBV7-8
TGTGCCAGCAGCTTAGGTACGCGTTCGAGGACTAATGAAAAACTGTTTTTT
CASSLGTRSRTNEKLFF
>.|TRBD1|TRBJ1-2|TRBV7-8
TGTGCCAGCAGCAAGAACAGGGGGGGCTATGGCTACACCTTC
CASSKNRGGYGYTF
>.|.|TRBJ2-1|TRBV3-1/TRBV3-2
TGTGCCAGCAGCCCTGGGGGGGACAGGTACAATGAGCAGTTCTTC
CASSPGGDRYNEQFF
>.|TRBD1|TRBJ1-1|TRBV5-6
TGTGCCAGCAGCCGGTCCGGGACAGGGATTTTCTTT
CASSRSGTGIFF
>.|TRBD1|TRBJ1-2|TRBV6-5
TGTGCCAGTAGCCTGCCCGACAGGGGCCAATATGGCTACACCTTC
CASSLPDRGQYGYTF
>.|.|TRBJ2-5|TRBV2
TGTGCCATCCTAGGAGAGTGGGGAGAGGAAGAGACCCAGTACTTC
CAILGEWGEEETQYF
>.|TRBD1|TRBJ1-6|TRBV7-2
TGTGCCAGCAGCTTAACGGGACAGTCTAATTCACCCCTCCACTTT
CASSLTGQSNSPLHF
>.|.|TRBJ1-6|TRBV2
TGTGCCAGCAGAGCCAGAGGGAGTTCTAATTCACCCCTCCACTTT
CASRARGSSNSPLHF
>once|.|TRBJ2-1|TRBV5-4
TGTGCCAGCAGCCTGGACGGCCCCTACAATGAGCAGTTCTTC
CASSLDGPYNEQFF
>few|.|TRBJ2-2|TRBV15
TGTGCCACCAGCAGAGATAACAGGAACACCGGGGAGCTGTTTTTT
CATSRDNRNTGELFF
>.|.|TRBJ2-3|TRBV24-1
TGTGCCACCGGGGACACCGACACAGATACGCAGTATTTT
CATGDTDTDTQYF
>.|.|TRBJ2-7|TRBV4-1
TGCGCCAGCAGCCACCGGGGGAGGGGGGGCGAGCAGTACTTC
CASSHRGRGGEQYF
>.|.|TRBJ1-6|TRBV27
TGTGCCAGCAGTTTATGGAGCAAGAATTCACCCCTCCACTTT
CASSLWSKNSPLHF
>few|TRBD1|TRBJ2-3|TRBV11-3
TGTGCCAGCAGCTCGGGACAGACCACAGATACGCAGTATTTT
CASSSGQTTDTQYF
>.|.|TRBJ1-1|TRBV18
TGTGCCAGCTCACCATCTCAGGGGCGGATGAACACTGAAGCTTTCTTT
CASSPSQGRMNTEAFF
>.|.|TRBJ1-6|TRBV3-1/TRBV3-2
TGTGCCAGCAGCCAAGTCTTTAAGGGGGGGCAAAATTCACCCCTCCACTTT
CASSQVFKGGQNSPLHF
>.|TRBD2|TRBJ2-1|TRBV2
TGTGCCAGCAGCGCTAAACTAGCGGGGATCGACAATGAGCAGTTCTTC
CASSAKLAGIDNEQFF
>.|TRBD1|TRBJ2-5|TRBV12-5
TGTGCTAGTGGTTTGGGGACAGGCGGGGAGACCCAGTACTTC
CASGLGTGGETQYF
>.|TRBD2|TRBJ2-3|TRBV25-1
TGTGCCAGCAGTGAATATAAGCGGGGGCGCGCAGATACGCAGTATTTT
CASSEYKRGRADTQYF
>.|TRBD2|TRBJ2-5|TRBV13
TGTGCCAGCAGTCCCCCCACGCAAGCGGGGGGGCCAGGGACCCAGTACTTC
CASSPPTQAGGPGTQYF
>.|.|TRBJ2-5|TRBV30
TGTGCCTGGAATCAAGGGGGGCAAGAGACCCAGTACTTC
CAWNQGGQETQYF
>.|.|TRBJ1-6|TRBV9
TGTGCCAGCAGCGTAGACCACCGGGGGGGTACTAATTCACCCCTCCACTTT
CASSVDHRGGTNSPLHF
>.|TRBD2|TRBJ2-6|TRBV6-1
TGTGCCAGCAGTGAAACTAGCGGCTCTGGGGCCAACGTCCTGACTTTC
CASSETSGSGANVLTF
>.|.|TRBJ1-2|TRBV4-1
TGCGCCAGCAGCCACCCCGGGATACTAAATGGCTACACCTTC
CASSHPGILNGYTF